This is a list of T cell receptor beta chains from one sample in a study of beta chain features in type 1 diabetes. Clones were read by immunoSEQ multiplex PCR, and TCRdb kept only the in-frame ones, dropping some. Of a few hundred thousand clones listed, about 15% were seen once; the top ten hold less than 0.04%. The sequenced sample was naive CD4+ T cells from blood. These receptors all come from a man aged 25-45 years in good health. The CDR3 runs from the conserved cysteine through the conserved F or W. D genes are given only for firm matches. Expanded clones get a size class; other rows say once, few or many, or leave the size out.

D	size	V	length	J	CDR3	DNA
TRBD2	few	TRBV30	13	TRBJ2-3	CAWSPTSAYTQYF	TGTGCCTGGAGCCCCACTAGCGCCTATACGCAGTATTTT
.	.	TRBV18	13	TRBJ1-6	CASSPKVNSPLHF	TGTGCCAGCTCACCGAAGGTTAATTCACCCCTCCACTTT
.	few	TRBV18	15	TRBJ1-1	CASSPRTAQNTEAFF	TGTGCCAGCTCACCACGGACGGCCCAGAACACTGAAGCTTTCTTT
.	.	TRBV30	14	TRBJ2-1	CAWYPWSSYNEQFF	TGTGCCTGGTACCCCTGGAGCTCCTACAATGAGCAGTTCTTC
.	.	TRBV14	14	TRBJ2-5	CASSQRGGQETQYF	TGTGCCAGCAGCCAACGGGGCGGGCAAGAGACCCAGTACTTC
.	.	TRBV13	14	TRBJ1-1	CASSSLLRVTEAFF	TGTGCCAGCAGCTCCTTGTTGAGGGTGACTGAAGCTTTCTTT
TRBD2	few	TRBV7-2	16	TRBJ2-3	CASSLSSGSGTDTQYF	TGTGCCAGCAGCTTATCTAGCGGGAGTGGCACAGATACGCAGTATTTT
.	.	TRBV30	13	TRBJ1-5	CAWSEGGNQPQHF	TGTGCCTGGAGCGAGGGCGGCAATCAGCCCCAGCATTTT
.	.	TRBV30	14	TRBJ1-1	CAWSDQFLNTEAFF	TGTGCCTGGAGTGACCAATTTTTAAACACTGAAGCTTTCTTT
.	many	TRBV14	11	TRBJ2-1	CASSTLGEQFF	TGTGCCAGCAGCACTTTGGGAGAGCAGTTCTTC
TRBD2	few	TRBV2	15	TRBJ2-7	CASSVSGGRTYEQYF	TGTGCCAGCAGTGTTTCGGGGGGTCGTACCTACGAGCAGTACTTC
TRBD2	.	TRBV4-3	17	TRBJ2-3	CASSPTGRGPSTDTQYF	TGCGCCAGCAGCCCAACGGGGAGGGGACCTAGCACAGATACGCAGTATTTT
.	few	TRBV30	14	TRBJ2-3	CAWSVLDSVDTQYF	TGTGCCTGGAGTGTACTAGATTCAGTAGATACGCAGTATTTT
.	few	TRBV20-1	11	TRBJ1-2	CSALTERGYTF	TGCAGTGCCTTGACAGAACGTGGCTACACCTTC
TRBD2	.	TRBV2	12	TRBJ2-1	CASNLAGDEQFF	TGTGCCAGCAATTTGGCGGGGGATGAGCAGTTCTTC
.	.	TRBV9	18	TRBJ2-3	CASSLPRGAGLSTDTQYF	TGTGCCAGCAGCCTACCCCGAGGGGCGGGGTTATCCACAGATACGCAGTATTTT
.	.	TRBV28	14	TRBJ2-4	CASSSTETKNIQYF	TGTGCCAGCAGTTCGACAGAGACCAAAAACATTCAGTACTTC
TRBD1	few	TRBV2	16	TRBJ2-4	CASSEKGAAAKNIQYF	TGTGCCAGCAGTGAAAAGGGGGCAGCGGCCAAAAACATTCAGTACTTC
.	.	TRBV29-1	14	TRBJ2-1	CSGTRQATNNEQFF	TGCAGCGGGACTCGACAGGCCACCAACAATGAGCAGTTCTTC
TRBD2	few	TRBV9	15	TRBJ2-5	CASSTRLAGQETQYF	TGTGCCAGCAGCACCCGACTAGCGGGACAAGAGACCCAGTACTTC
.	few	TRBV4-2	16	TRBJ1-3	CASSQVGSSAGNTIYF	TGTGCCAGCAGCCAAGTAGGGTCGAGTGCTGGAAACACCATATATTTT
TRBD2	.	TRBV29-1	14	TRBJ2-3	CSVVAGGSTDTQYF	TGCAGCGTTGTAGCGGGAGGTAGCACAGATACGCAGTATTTT
.	few	TRBV4-2	16	TRBJ2-5	CASSLTKASRQETQYF	TGTGCCAGCAGCCTCACCAAGGCTAGCAGACAAGAGACCCAGTACTTC
.	.	TRBV6-5	15	TRBJ2-5	CASSYPGGGEETQYF	TGTGCCAGCAGTTACCCGGGCGGCGGAGAAGAGACCCAGTACTTC
.	.	TRBV7-9	14	TRBJ1-1	CASSLPLGGTEAFF	TGTGCCAGCAGCCTCCCCCTTGGGGGCACTGAAGCTTTCTTT
.	few	TRBV29-1	15	TRBJ1-1	CSVEASKGWNTEAFF	TGCAGCGTTGAAGCCTCGAAGGGGTGGAACACTGAAGCTTTCTTT
.	few	TRBV14	14	TRBJ1-2	CASSQGNRGSGYTF	TGTGCCAGCAGCCAAGGAAATCGGGGTAGTGGCTACACCTTC
TRBD2	few	TRBV2	15	TRBJ2-1	CASTAQLAALGEQFF	TGTGCCAGCACCGCTCAACTAGCGGCTCTCGGGGAGCAGTTCTTC
.	few	TRBV7-2	13	TRBJ1-2	CASSPTDSRGYTF	TGTGCCAGCAGTCCGACCGACTCACGCGGCTACACCTTC
.	few	TRBV10-3	13	TRBJ2-5	CAISDYSQETQYF	TGTGCCATCAGTGATTACAGCCAAGAGACCCAGTACTTC
.	few	TRBV12-5	14	TRBJ2-3	CASGPDRSTDTQYF	TGTGCTAGTGGCCCCGACAGGAGCACAGATACGCAGTATTTT
.	few	TRBV9	14	TRBJ1-1	CASSAGRMNTEAFF	TGTGCCAGCAGCGCGGGACGGATGAACACTGAAGCTTTCTTT
.	few	TRBV25-1	15	TRBJ1-1	CASSGGWGLSTEAFF	TGTGCCAGCAGTGGAGGGTGGGGGCTCAGCACTGAAGCTTTCTTT
.	.	TRBV27	15	TRBJ2-3	CASMSVTSSTDTQYF	TGTGCCAGCATGTCAGTAACTTCTAGCACAGATACGCAGTATTTT
TRBD1	.	TRBV10-3	15	TRBJ2-7	CAISRSGTGDYEQYF	TGTGCCATATCCCGTTCCGGGACAGGGGACTACGAGCAGTACTTC
.	.	TRBV11-2	13	TRBJ2-3	CASSPMLLDTQYF	TGTGCCAGCAGCCCTATGCTTCTGGATACGCAGTATTTT
TRBD1	few	TRBV5-4	17	TRBJ2-2	CASSSYGTGANTGELFF	TGTGCCAGCAGCTCCTACGGGACAGGCGCGAACACCGGGGAGCTGTTTTTT
.	.	TRBV13	14	TRBJ2-2	CASSRVGDPGELFF	TGTGCCAGCAGCCGGGTCGGGGACCCCGGGGAGCTGTTTTTT
.	.	TRBV7-9	14	TRBJ1-5	CASSLNGGDQPQHF	TGTGCCAGCAGCTTAAATGGGGGAGATCAGCCCCAGCATTTT
TRBD2	many	TRBV14	16	TRBJ2-3	CASSHLGREMADTQYF	TGTGCCAGCAGCCATTTAGGGCGGGAGATGGCAGATACGCAGTATTTT
.	.	TRBV9	18	TRBJ2-3	CASSVGRGTGASTDTQYF	TGTGCCAGCAGCGTAGGTAGGGGAACAGGTGCTAGCACAGATACGCAGTATTTT
TRBD1	.	TRBV5-1	19	TRBJ1-1	CASRDRGSQGGSMNTEAFF	TGCGCCAGCAGGGACAGGGGCAGCCAGGGTGGGTCCATGAACACTGAAGCTTTCTTT
.	.	TRBV9	17	TRBJ2-3	CASSPKAPSPGTDTQYF	TGTGCCAGCAGCCCGAAGGCCCCTAGCCCGGGCACAGATACGCAGTATTTT
.	.	TRBV29-1	13	TRBJ2-5	CSAGRRGGETQYF	TGCAGCGCCGGACGGAGGGGAGGAGAGACCCAGTACTTC
.	many	TRBV18	16	TRBJ2-1	CASSPPRAKSYNEQFF	TGTGCCAGCTCACCACCAAGGGCTAAGTCCTACAATGAGCAGTTCTTC
.	few	TRBV14	15	TRBJ2-3	CASSPARVQVDTQYF	TGTGCCAGCAGCCCTGCTCGGGTTCAGGTAGATACGCAGTATTTT
TRBD2	few	TRBV5-6	19	TRBJ2-1	CASSLPGLAKAGSYNEQFF	TGTGCCAGCAGCTTGCCGGGACTAGCGAAAGCCGGATCCTACAATGAGCAGTTCTTC
TRBD2	.	TRBV11-2	16	TRBJ2-5	CASSSRGTKFLETQYF	TGTGCCAGCAGCTCCAGAGGGACTAAGTTTTTGGAGACCCAGTACTTC
.	.	TRBV6-5	14	TRBJ2-7	CASSYLQGSHEQYF	TGTGCCAGCAGTTACCTCCAGGGGTCTCACGAGCAGTACTTC
TRBD2	few	TRBV4-3	16	TRBJ2-5	CASSQDTGLAKETQYF	TGCGCCAGCAGCCAAGATACGGGACTAGCTAAAGAGACCCAGTACTTC
.	.	TRBV2	11	TRBJ2-3	CASSEDWVEYF	TGTGCCAGCAGTGAAGACTGGGTAGAGTATTTT
.	few	TRBV30	13	TRBJ2-1	CAWSKQSSNEQFF	TGTGCCTGGAGTAAACAGTCTAGCAATGAGCAGTTCTTC
TRBD2	.	TRBV30	16	TRBJ2-2	CAWTLGPGLDTGELFF	TGTGCCTGGACCTTGGGCCCGGGACTAGACACCGGGGAGCTGTTTTTT
.	few	TRBV7-9	15	TRBJ2-5	CASSAARVFQETQYF	TGTGCCAGCAGCGCCGCGAGAGTTTTCCAAGAGACCCAGTACTTC
TRBD2	few	TRBV19	16	TRBJ2-4	CASSIDPGGPKNIQYF	TGTGCCAGTAGTATAGATCCGGGAGGGCCGAAGAACATTCAGTACTTC
.	.	TRBV29-1	12	TRBJ2-1	CSVAARRNEQFF	TGCAGCGTCGCCGCGCGTCGAAATGAGCAGTTCTTC
TRBD1	.	TRBV18	14	TRBJ1-2	CASSPLGQNYGYTF	TGTGCCAGCTCACCACTGGGACAGAACTATGGCTACACCTTC
.	.	TRBV11-2	17	TRBJ2-3	CASTPVARAFGGHTQYF	TGTGCCAGCACTCCAGTGGCTAGAGCATTCGGGGGTCATACGCAGTATTTT
.	.	TRBV5-4	12	TRBJ1-1	CASRGLNTEAFF	TGTGCCAGCAGGGGGTTGAACACTGAAGCTTTCTTT